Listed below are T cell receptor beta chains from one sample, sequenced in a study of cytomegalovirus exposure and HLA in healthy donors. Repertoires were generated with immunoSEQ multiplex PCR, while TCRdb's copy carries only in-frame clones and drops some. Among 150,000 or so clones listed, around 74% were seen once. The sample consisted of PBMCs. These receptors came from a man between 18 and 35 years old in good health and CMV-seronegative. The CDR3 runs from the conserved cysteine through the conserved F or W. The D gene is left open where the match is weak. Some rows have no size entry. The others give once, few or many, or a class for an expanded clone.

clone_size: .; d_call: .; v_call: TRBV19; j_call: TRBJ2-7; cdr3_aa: CASSIIGSGEQYF; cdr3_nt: TGTGCCAGTAGTATTATAGGGAGCGGAGAGCAGTACTTC
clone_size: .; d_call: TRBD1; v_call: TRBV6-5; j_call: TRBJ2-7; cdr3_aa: CASGTGGYEQYF; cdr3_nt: TGTGCCAGCGGGACAGGGGGCTACGAGCAGTACTTC
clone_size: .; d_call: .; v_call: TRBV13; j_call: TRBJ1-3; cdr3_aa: CASSLGADLSGNTIYF; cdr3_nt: TGTGCCAGCAGCTTAGGAGCGGACCTCTCTGGAAACACCATATATTTT
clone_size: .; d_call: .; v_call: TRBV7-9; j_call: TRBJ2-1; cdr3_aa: CASSLGPGQGSYNEQFF; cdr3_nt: TGTGCCAGCAGCTTAGGACCAGGCCAAGGATCCTACAATGAGCAGTTCTTC
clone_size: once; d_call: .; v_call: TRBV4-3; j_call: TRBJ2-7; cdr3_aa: CASSQDEQGYEQYF; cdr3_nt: TGCGCCAGCAGCCAAGACGAACAGGGTTACGAGCAGTACTTC
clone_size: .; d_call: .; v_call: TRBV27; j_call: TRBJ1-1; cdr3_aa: CASSPPGAHEAFF; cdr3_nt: TGTGCCAGCAGTCCACCGGGTGCCCATGAAGCTTTCTTT
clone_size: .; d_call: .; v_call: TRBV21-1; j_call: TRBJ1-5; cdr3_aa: CASSKKRGGPQHF; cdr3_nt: TGTGCCAGCAGCAAAAAGCGAGGGGGGCCCCAGCATTTT
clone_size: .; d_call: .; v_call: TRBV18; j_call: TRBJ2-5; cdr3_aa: CASSLQRYETQYF; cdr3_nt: TGTGCCAGCTCACTCCAGCGCTACGAGACCCAGTACTTC
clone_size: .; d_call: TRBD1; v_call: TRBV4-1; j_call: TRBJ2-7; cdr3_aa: CASSQDGTGGTYEQYF; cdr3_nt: TGCGCCAGCAGCCAGGATGGGACAGGGGGAACCTACGAGCAGTACTTC
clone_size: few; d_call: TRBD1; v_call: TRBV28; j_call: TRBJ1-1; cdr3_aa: CASSLPGQGATEAFF; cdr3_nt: TGTGCCAGCAGTTTACCTGGACAGGGGGCCACTGAAGCTTTCTTT
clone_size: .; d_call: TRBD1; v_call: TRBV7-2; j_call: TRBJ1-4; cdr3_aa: CASSLQGQGWGEKLFF; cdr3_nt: TGTGCCAGCAGCTTACAGGGACAGGGCTGGGGTGAAAAACTGTTTTTT
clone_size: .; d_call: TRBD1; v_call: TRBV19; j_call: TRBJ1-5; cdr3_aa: CASSARQGFQPQHF; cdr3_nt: TGTGCCAGTAGCGCCCGACAGGGGTTTCAGCCCCAGCATTTT
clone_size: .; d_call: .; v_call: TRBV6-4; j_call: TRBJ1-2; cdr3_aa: CASSPQGVDGYTF; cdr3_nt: TGTGCCAGCAGCCCCCAGGGCGTTGATGGCTACACCTTC
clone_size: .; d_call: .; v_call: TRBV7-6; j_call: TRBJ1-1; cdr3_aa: CASSRGEGTEAFF; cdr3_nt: TGTGCCAGCAGCCGTGGGGAGGGTACTGAAGCTTTCTTT
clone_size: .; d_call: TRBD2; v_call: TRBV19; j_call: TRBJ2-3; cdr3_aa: CASSISGGTTDTQYF; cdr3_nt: TGTGCCAGTAGTATCTCGGGGGGGACCACAGATACGCAGTATTTT
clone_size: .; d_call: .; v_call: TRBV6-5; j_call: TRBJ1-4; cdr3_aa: CASSYQGTTNEKLFF; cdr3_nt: TGTGCCAGCAGTTATCAGGGTACAACTAATGAAAAACTGTTTTTT
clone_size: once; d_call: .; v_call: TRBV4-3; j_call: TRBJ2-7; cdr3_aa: CASSQDRGRNEQYF; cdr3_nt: TGCGCCAGCAGCCAAGACAGGGGACGGAACGAGCAGTACTTC
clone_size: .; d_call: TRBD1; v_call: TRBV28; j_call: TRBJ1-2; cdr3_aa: CASRLDRVRDGYTF; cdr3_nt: TGTGCCAGCAGACTGGACAGGGTTAGGGATGGCTACACCTTC
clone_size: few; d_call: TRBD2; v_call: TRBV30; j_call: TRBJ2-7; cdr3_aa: CAWSGDYYEQYF; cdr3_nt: TGTGCCTGGAGTGGGGACTACTACGAGCAGTACTTC
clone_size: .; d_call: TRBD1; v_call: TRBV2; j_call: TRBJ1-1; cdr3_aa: CASSDPLTGESSEAFF; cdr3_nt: TGTGCCAGCAGTGACCCCCTGACAGGGGAAAGCTCTGAAGCTTTCTTT
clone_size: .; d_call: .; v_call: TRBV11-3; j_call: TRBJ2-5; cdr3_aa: CASSLDPYQETQYF; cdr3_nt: TGTGCCAGCAGCTTAGACCCGTACCAAGAGACCCAGTACTTC
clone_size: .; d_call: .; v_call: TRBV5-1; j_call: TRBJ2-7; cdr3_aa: CASSLGERDSYEQYF; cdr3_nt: TGCGCCAGCAGCTTAGGGGAGAGGGACTCCTACGAGCAGTACTTC
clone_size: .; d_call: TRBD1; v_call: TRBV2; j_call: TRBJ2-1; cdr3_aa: CASTTGGSNEQFF; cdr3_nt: TGTGCCAGCACAACAGGGGGCTCGAATGAGCAGTTCTTC
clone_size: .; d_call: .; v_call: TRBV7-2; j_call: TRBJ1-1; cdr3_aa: CASSGRGWGTEAFF; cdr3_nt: TGTGCCAGCAGCGGTAGGGGTTGGGGCACTGAAGCTTTCTTT
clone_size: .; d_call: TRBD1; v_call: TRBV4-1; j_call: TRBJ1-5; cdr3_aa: CASSPSGHFRGPGQPQHF; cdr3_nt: TGCGCCAGCAGCCCCTCTGGACACTTCAGGGGGCCGGGGCAGCCCCAGCATTTT
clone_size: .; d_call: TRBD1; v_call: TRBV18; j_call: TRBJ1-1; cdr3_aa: CASSPVRGVNTEAFF; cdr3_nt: TGTGCCAGCTCACCCGTCAGGGGGGTTAACACTGAAGCTTTCTTT
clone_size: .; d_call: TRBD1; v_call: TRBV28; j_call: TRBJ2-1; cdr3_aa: CASSLLPSGGGEQFF; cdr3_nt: TGTGCCAGCAGTTTACTACCCTCAGGGGGTGGTGAGCAGTTCTTC
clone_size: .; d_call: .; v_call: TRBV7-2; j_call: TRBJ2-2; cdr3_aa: CASSLIRLATGELFF; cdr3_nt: TGTGCCAGCAGCTTAATTAGGTTAGCCACCGGGGAGCTGTTTTTT
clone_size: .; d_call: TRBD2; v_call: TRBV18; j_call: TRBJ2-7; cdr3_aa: CASSRAGGDEQYF; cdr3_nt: TGTGCCAGCTCACGGGCGGGAGGCGACGAGCAGTACTTC
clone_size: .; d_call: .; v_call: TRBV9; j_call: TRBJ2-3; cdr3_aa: CASSVAYRAPDTQYF; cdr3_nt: TGTGCCAGCAGCGTAGCTTACAGGGCCCCAGATACGCAGTATTTT
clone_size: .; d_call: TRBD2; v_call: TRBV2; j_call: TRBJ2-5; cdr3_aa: CASSGVLAGETQYF; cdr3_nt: TGTGCCAGCAGTGGGGTACTAGCGGGAGAGACCCAGTACTTC
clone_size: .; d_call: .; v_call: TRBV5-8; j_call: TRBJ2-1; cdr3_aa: CASSLRGGNYNEQFF; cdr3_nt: TGTGCCAGCAGCCTGAGGGGGGGGAACTACAATGAGCAGTTCTTC
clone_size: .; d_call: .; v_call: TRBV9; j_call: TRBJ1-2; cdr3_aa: CASSVEQNYGYTF; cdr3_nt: TGTGCCAGCAGCGTAGAACAGAACTATGGCTACACCTTC
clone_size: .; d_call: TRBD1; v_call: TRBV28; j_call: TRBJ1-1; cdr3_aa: CASSSTGWNTEAFF; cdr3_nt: TGTGCCAGCAGTTCGACAGGGTGGAACACTGAAGCTTTCTTT
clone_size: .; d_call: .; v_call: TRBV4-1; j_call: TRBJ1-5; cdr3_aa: CASTRSGVGNQPQHF; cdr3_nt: TGCGCCAGCACCAGATCAGGGGTTGGCAATCAGCCCCAGCATTTT
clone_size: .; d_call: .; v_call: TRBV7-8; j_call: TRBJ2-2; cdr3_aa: CASSLAGGNTGELFF; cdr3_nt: TGTGCCAGCAGCTTAGCGGGGGGGAACACCGGGGAGCTGTTTTTT
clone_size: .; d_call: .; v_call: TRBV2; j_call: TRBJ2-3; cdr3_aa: CASRRDTQYF; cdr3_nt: TGTGCCAGCAGGCGGGATACGCAGTATTTT
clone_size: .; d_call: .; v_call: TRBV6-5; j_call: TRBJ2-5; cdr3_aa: CASSYQGNLGETQYF; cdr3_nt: TGTGCCAGCAGTTACCAGGGAAATTTGGGAGAGACCCAGTACTTC
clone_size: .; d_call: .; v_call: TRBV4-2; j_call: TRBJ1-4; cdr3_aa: CASSQDRVLNEKLFF; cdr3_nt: TGTGCCAGCAGCCAAGACAGGGTACTTAATGAAAAACTGTTTTTT
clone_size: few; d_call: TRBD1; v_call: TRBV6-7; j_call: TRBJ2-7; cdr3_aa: CASRSRITRDRVNRYGYEQYF; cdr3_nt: TGTGCCAGCAGGTCTAGGATTACCCGGGACAGGGTGAATAGGTACGGGTACGAGCAGTACTTC
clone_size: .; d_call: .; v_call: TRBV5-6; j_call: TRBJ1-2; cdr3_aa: CASSLKERIDGYTF; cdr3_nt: TGTGCCAGCAGCTTAAAGGAGAGGATAGATGGCTACACCTTC
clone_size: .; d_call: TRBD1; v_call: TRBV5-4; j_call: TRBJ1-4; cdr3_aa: CASSPGQGGEKLFF; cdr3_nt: TGTGCCAGCAGCCCGGGACAGGGGGGAGAAAAACTGTTTTTT
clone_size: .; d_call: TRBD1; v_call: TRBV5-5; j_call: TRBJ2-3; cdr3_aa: CASSLASGTGRTDTQYF; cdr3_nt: TGTGCCAGCAGCTTGGCCTCCGGGACAGGGCGCACAGATACGCAGTATTTT
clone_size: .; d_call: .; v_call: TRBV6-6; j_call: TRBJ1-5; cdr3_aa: CASTPSGSNQPQHF; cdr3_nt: TGTGCCAGCACCCCCTCGGGGAGCAATCAGCCCCAGCATTTT
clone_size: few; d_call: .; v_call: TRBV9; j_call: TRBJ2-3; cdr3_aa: CATPGSDCTDTQYF; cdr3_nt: TGTGCCACCCCGGGGAGCGACTGCACAGATACGCAGTATTTT
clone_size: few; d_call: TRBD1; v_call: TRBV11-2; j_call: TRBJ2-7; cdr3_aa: CASSTTHRGSYEQYF; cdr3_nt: TGTGCCAGCAGCACGACCCACAGGGGATCTTACGAGCAGTACTTC